This T cell receptor beta chain emerged from a study of cytomegalovirus exposure and HLA in healthy donors. As for the study in general: In a later analysis, it was reported that the roughly 130 validation repertoires had been produced on the same platform as the 600 to 850 repertoires belonging to the first cohort.

The study's findings and limits: Among TCR beta chains, those listed as cytomegalovirus-associated numbered some 160. Most observed TCR sequences were rare, whereas some public TCRs were detected in many donors. Cytomegalovirus status, reportedly, was diagnosed with high specificity and sensitivity by the classifier.

Of note for this clone: As yet, its antigen is unknown.

Measured with immunoSEQ multiplex PCR; TCRdb has only the in-frame clones, and not every one. The data show roughly 86,000 clones, roughly 95% seen once. Germline V lookup: CDR1 SGHDT, CDR2 YYEEEE. The CDR3 spans 12 residues. V was cut by 0 bases and J by 7 bases, with 7 bases left in between. The rearrangement joins TRBV5-6 to TRBJ1-2; possible D gene TRBD1, 5 bases. Sequenced input: PBMCs. This TCR was sampled from a man aged 18 to 29 in good health and CMV-seropositive. CDR3 protein: CASSLGGGGYTF. The DNA of the CDR3 is TGTGCCAGCAGCTTGGGCGGGGGTGGCTACACCTTC.